Following are 24 T cell receptor beta chains from one sample sequenced in a study of blood T cell repertoires in COVID-19. Sequencing used immunoSEQ multiplex PCR; TCRdb keeps in-frame clones, though not all of them. Altogether 150,000 to 250,000 clones are present, 84% being singletons, with the ten largest covering 6.5% to 9.5%. Sequenced material: PBMCs or T cells enriched from blood (not recorded which). Receptors were obtained from a man aged 35 to 55 who had recovered from COVID-19.

The chain recombines TRBV9 with TRBJ2-2, with 11 bases lining up with TRBD2. With 3 bases clipped from V and 2 bases from J, the junction kept 3 bases outside the gene matches. This CDR3 region has 16 residues. Per germline, CDR1 SGDLS and CDR2 YYNGEE. The CDR3 is CASSALAGGNTGELFF. The CDR3 DNA sequence: TGTGCCAGCAGCGCCCTAGCGGGGGGTAACACCGGGGAGCTGTTTTTT.

The rearrangement uses TRBV3-1 (or the pseudogene TRBV3-2) and TRBJ2-1, with a weak D call TRBD2 (5 bases). The germline V gene has CDR1 LGHDT and CDR2 YNNKEL (reference sequence). V lost 1 base to trimming and J lost 4 bases, with 14 bases between them. The CDR3 totals 16 residues. This CDR3 reads CASSQVPGRSYNEQFF. In nucleotides, the CDR3 is TGTGCCAGCAGCCAAGTCCCGGGGAGATCGTACAATGAGCAGTTCTTC.

This chain's CDR3 is CASSAGQGALYEQYF. The CDR3 DNA follows: TGTGCCAGCAGTGCGGGACAGGGGGCTCTCTACGAGCAGTACTTC. The chain is built from TRBV2 and TRBJ2-7; 12 nucleotides line up with TRBD1. The V segment lost 4 bases and the J segment 3 bases; nucleotides outside the gene matches: 4. Per the germline V gene, CDR1 is SNHLY and CDR2 is FYNNEI. This CDR3 spans 15 amino acids.

The V and J genes are TRBV9 and TRBJ2-1, with 7 positions matching TRBD2. The CDR3 runs to 15 residues. With V trimmed by 0 bases and J by 7 bases, 7 bases remained unmatched. Looked up from germline, CDR1 is SGDLS and CDR2 is YYNGEE. The CDR3 reads CASSVAGGGGNEQFF. DNA of the CDR3: TGTGCCAGCAGCGTAGCTGGCGGGGGAGGGAATGAGCAGTTCTTC.

V and J are TRBV4-3 and TRBJ2-3; 8 nucleotides align to TRBD2. This CDR3 is built from 16 residues. Germline V gene lookup returns CDR1 LGHNA and CDR2 YSLEER. V was clipped by 5 bases and J by 5 bases; unmatched bases: 12. The CDR3 region is CASSMVAGPRGDTQYF. Written as DNA, the CDR3 is TGCGCCAGCAGCATGGTAGCGGGGCCTCGGGGAGATACGCAGTATTTT.

The chain recombines TRBV6-5 with TRBJ1-1, with D tentatively TRBD1 (6 bases). The CDR3 runs to 14 residues. The V end lost 6 bases, the J end lost 1 base, and 12 bases lay between the germline ends. Per germline, CDR1 MNHEY and CDR2 SVGAGI. The CDR3 DNA follows: TGTGCCAGCAGGTCAGGGGAGCGGAACACTGAAGCTTTCTTT. Translation gives CASRSGERNTEAFF.

In its sample, this clone was seen once. This chain connects TRBV2 to TRBJ2-1; 8 nucleotides line up with TRBD2. The CDR3 contains 17 residues. Unmatched junction bases numbered 19, after V lost 5 bases and J lost 10 bases. In germline, CDR1 is SNHLY, CDR2 FYNNEI. CDR3 DNA: TGTGCCAGCAGTCCACTTACCGGGACTAGATTGGTAGCGGAGCAGTTCTTC. This gives the protein CASSPLTGTRLVAEQFF.

V usage is TRBV28 and J usage is TRBJ1-2; TRBD1 might be the D (6 bases). V was clipped by 7 bases and J by 4 bases, with 13 bases between them. Germline V gene lookup returns CDR1 MDHEN and CDR2 SYDVKM. The CDR3 covers 13 residues. The CDR3 DNA reads TGTGCCAGCACTTTGCACAGGGTCTATGGCTACACCTTC. Its translation: CASTLHRVYGYTF.

CDR3 DNA: TGTGCCAGCAGCCACCTGGACAGGGCAGTTCAATGGGGAAAACTGTTTTTT. Protein: CASSHLDRAVQWGKLFF. The J gene is TRBJ1-4, the V gene TRBV11-2, with TRBD1 identical over 8 bases. V lost 5 bases and J lost 10; bases outside the gene matches: 18. In germline, CDR1 is SGHAT, CDR2 FQNNGV. The CDR3 spans 17 residues.

This clone was observed a handful of times. The V gene is TRBV7-9, the J gene TRBJ2-5; no reliable D call. The CDR3 is 15 residues long. CDR1 SEHNR and CDR2 FQNEAQ come from the germline V gene (reference sequence). V lost 2 bases, J lost 6 bases, and 16 bases lay in between. CDR3 coding DNA: TGTGCCAGCAGCTTACTAAGATTCCTCCGAAAGACCCAGTACTTC. Translation gives CASSLLRFLRKTQYF.

V and J are TRBV9 and TRBJ2-3, with unresolved D. Trimming left V 4 bases short and J 6 bases short, with 9 bases between. The germline V gene has CDR1 SGDLS and CDR2 YYNGEE. CDR3 length equals 12 residues. The CDR3 reads CASSPPSDTQYF. The CDR3 bases are TGTGCCAGCAGCCCCCCCTCGGATACGCAGTATTTT.

This clone was seen once. This sequence joins TRBV19 and TRBJ2-5; TRBD1 agrees at 9 bases. Germline-derived CDR1 and CDR2 are LNHDA and SQIVND (reference sequence). This CDR3 is 15 amino acids long. Trimming cost V 1 base and J 5 bases; bases outside gene matches: 5. The CDR3 sequence: CASSIASQGAETQYF. In nucleotides, the CDR3 is TGTGCCAGTAGTATAGCCTCACAGGGGGCTGAGACCCAGTACTTC.

The sample holds many counts of this clone. DNA for the CDR3: TGTGCCAGCTCACCCGGGACAGGGCGATTTTCCTATGGCTACACCTTC. Protein: CASSPGTGRFSYGYTF. This chain uses TRBV18 with TRBJ1-2; the match to TRBD1 covers 9 bases. Germline assignment: CDR1 KGHSH and CDR2 LQKENI. Trimming cost V 3 bases and J 4 bases; bases outside gene matches: 9. The CDR3 has 16 amino acids.

The chain employs TRBV5-1 and TRBJ2-3; TRBD2 matches at 13 bases. The J segment lost 1 base and the V segment lost 4 bases, leaving 3 bases of the junction unmatched. The CDR3 runs to 16 residues. Germline loops: CDR1 SGHRS, CDR2 YFSETQ. This CDR3 reads CASSDGLAGGTDTQYF. The CDR3 nucleotides read TGCGCCAGCAGCGACGGACTAGCGGGGGGCACAGATACGCAGTATTTT.

This chain uses TRBV28 with TRBJ1-6; D gene unclear. V was cut by 2 bases and J by 0 bases, with 5 bases left in between. The CDR3 extends over 15 amino acids. Germline V gene data show CDR1 as MDHEN and CDR2 as SYDVKM. CDR3 sequence: CASSLGSSYNSPLHF. CDR3 coding DNA: TGTGCCAGCAGTTTAGGTAGCTCCTATAATTCACCCCTCCACTTT.

J is TRBJ1-6 and V is TRBV9, with 10 positions matching TRBD1. The CDR3 length is 15 residues. Germline V lookup: CDR1 SGDLS, CDR2 YYNGEE. The V and J ends lost 0 bases and 7 bases, in that order; junction bases with no gene match: 1. CDR3 in amino acids: CASSVGTGGNSPLHF. The CDR3 nucleotides are TGTGCCAGCAGCGTAGGGACAGGGGGGAATTCACCCCTCCACTTT.

The chain recombines TRBV4-3 with TRBJ1-2; the D is unclear. CDR1 LGHNA and CDR2 YSLEER come from the germline V gene. The CDR3 covers 12 residues. Trimming left V 4 bases short and J 10 bases short, with 13 bases between. The CDR3 protein is CASSLNLRYYTF. The CDR3 coding sequence is TGCGCCAGCAGCCTCAACCTGAGATACTACACCTTC.

The gene calls are TRBV20-1 and TRBJ1-2; a possible D gene is TRBD1 (6 bases). The V and J ends lost 6 bases and 4 bases respectively, with 9 bases between them. The CDR3 runs to 11 residues. Germline loops: CDR1 DFQATT, CDR2 SNEGSKA (reference sequence). This chain's CDR3 is CSAGGAYGYTF. The CDR3 DNA is TGCAGTGCGGGGGGGGCCTATGGCTACACCTTC.

Regarding this clone: Other DNA sequences in the sample encode the same CDR3. The V and J genes are TRBV5-1 and TRBJ2-1; 8 bases are shared with TRBD1. This CDR3 region has 13 residues. The trim removed 0 bases at V and 9 bases at J, leaving 2 bases unmatched. Per germline, CDR1 SGHRS and CDR2 YFSETQ. CDR3 protein: CASSLGTGGEQFF. DNA for the CDR3: TGCGCCAGCAGCTTGGGAACAGGGGGTGAGCAGTTCTTC. Together with reference TRBV5-1 and TRBJ2-1, the CDR3 gives the full variable domain: KAGVTQTPRYLIKTRGQQVTLSCSPISGHRSVSWYQQTPGQGLQFLFEYFSETQRNKGNFPGRFSGRQFSNSRSEMNVSTLELGDSALYLCASSLGTGGEQFFGPGTRLTVL.

The V call is TRBV6-5, the J call TRBJ2-3, with 7 nucleotides matching TRBD1. Germline V gene lookup returns CDR1 MNHEY and CDR2 SVGAGI. This CDR3 comprises 14 residues. After removal of 10 bases from V and 2 bases from J, the junction contained 9 bases not matched to a gene. The CDR3 protein is CATHRDSTTDTQYF. The CDR3 DNA sequence: TGTGCCACACATCGGGACAGCACCACAGATACGCAGTATTTT.

The chain is built from TRBV27 and TRBJ1-1; D unclear. Per the germline V gene, CDR1 is MNHEY and CDR2 is SMNVEV (reference sequence). CDR3 size: 13 residues. The ends were cut back, 6 bases at V and 1 base at J, with 9 bases in the middle. CDR3 sequence (DNA): TGTGCCAGCAGCGCGTTCCGGAACACTGAAGCTTTCTTT. Residues: CASSAFRNTEAFF.

V is TRBV9 and J is TRBJ2-3, with D possibly TRBD2 on 6 matching bases. Trimming left V 0 bases short and J 6 bases short, with 11 bases between. The CDR3 has 14 amino acids. Germline-derived CDR1 and CDR2 are SGDLS and YYNGEE. DNA of the CDR3: TGTGCCAGCAGCGTAGAAGTGCGGGGCGATACGCAGTATTTT. It is translated as CASSVEVRGDTQYF.

The rearrangement uses TRBV4-2 and TRBJ2-2, with D tentatively TRBD1 (6 bases). Germline loops: CDR1 LGHNA, CDR2 YNFKEQ. Trimming took off 1 base at V and 1 base at J, with 10 bases between the two ends. The CDR3 has 16 amino acids. In DNA form, the CDR3 reads TGTGCCAGCAGCCAAGCAGTACAGGGGAACACCGGGGAGCTGTTTTTT. This gives the protein CASSQAVQGNTGELFF.

This clone has only one observation. This chain connects TRBV20-1 to TRBJ1-5; D gene uncertain. Germline V CDR1 and CDR2: DFQATT, SNEGSKA (reference sequence). The CDR3 spans 17 residues. Trimming took 3 bases from V and 0 from J, leaving 18 bases between them. DNA for the CDR3: TGCAGTGCTAGTGAGCGCGGTCGCCCCCGTAGCAATCAGCCCCAGCATTTT. It codes for CSASERGRPRSNQPQHF.